These 10 T cell receptor beta chains were sequenced from one sample in a study of T cell changes during pregnancy in multiple sclerosis. The repertoire was sequenced with immunoSEQ multiplex PCR; TCRdb's copy has only in-frame clones and lacks some. The sample records 50,000 to 65,000 clones, approximately 91% being singletons. The specimen comprised peripheral blood, sampled in the second trimester of pregnancy. Receptor source: a female donor with multiple sclerosis, enrolled in a pregnancy study.

This chain joins TRBV5-8 and TRBJ2-2; possibly TRBD2 for D (6 bases). Looked up from germline, CDR1 is SGHTS and CDR2 is YDEGEE. The V gene lost 2 bases and the J gene lost 4 bases, with 12 bases spanning the gap. CDR3 length: 15 residues. The CDR3 reads CASSFPGSGTGELFF. Here the CDR3 DNA reads TGTGCCAGCAGCTTCCCGGGTAGCGGCACCGGGGAGCTGTTTTTT. The variable domain in full, with the rest retrieved from reference TRBV5-8 and TRBJ2-2, is EAGVTQSPTHLIKTRGQQATLRCSPISGHTSVYWYQQALGLGLQFLLWYDEGEERNRGNFPPRFSGRQFPNYSSELNVNALELEDSALYLCASSFPGSGTGELFFGEGSRLTVL.

This chain links TRBV7-3 with TRBJ2-3; 13 positions agree with TRBD2. CDR3 size: 15 residues. V was clipped by 5 bases and J by 3 bases; unmatched bases: 2. CDR1 and CDR2 from the germline V gene are SGHTA and FQGTGA. The CDR3 DNA is TGTGCCAGCAGCGAACTAGCGGGGGGGACAGATACGCAGTATTTT. This gives the protein CASSELAGGTDTQYF.

This clone has only one observation. V is TRBV6-6 and J is TRBJ2-7, with a weak D call TRBD2 (5 bases). CDR1 is MNHNY, CDR2 SVGAGI, per germline (reference sequence). V lost 4 bases and J lost 2, with 6 bases in between. The CDR3 consists of 12 residues. The CDR3 spells CASSLLAYEQYF. The CDR3 DNA sequence: TGTGCCAGCAGTTTACTAGCCTACGAGCAGTACTTC.

J is TRBJ1-2 and V is TRBV7-9; D may be TRBD1 (5 bases). Germline CDR1 and CDR2: SEHNR and FQNEAQ (reference sequence). The CDR3 loop spans 12 amino acids. Trimming cost V 2 bases and J 5 bases, with 6 bases left between them. The DNA for the CDR3 is TGTGCCAGCAGCTTACGGGGGTATGGCTACACCTTC. It encodes CASSLRGYGYTF.

The count of this clone is one. V is TRBV11-1 and J is TRBJ1-4; tentative D call: TRBD1 (5 bases). Trimming took off 4 bases at V and 8 bases at J, with 17 bases between the two ends. Germline V gives CDR1 SGHAT, CDR2 FQDESV (reference sequence). The CDR3 totals 15 residues. The CDR3 DNA sequence: TGTGCCAGCAGCTCGCTTGCGGGGGTTGAAGAAAAACTGTTTTTT. This encodes CASSSLAGVEEKLFF.

The count of this clone is one. This chain uses TRBV19 with TRBJ1-6, with D maybe TRBD1 (5 bases). Deletions cut 3 bases from V and 10 bases from J, with 10 bases between. Germline CDR1 and CDR2: LNHDA and SQIVND (reference sequence). This CDR3 spans 13 amino acids. This chain's CDR3 is CASSISRESPLHF. The DNA for the CDR3 is TGTGCCAGTAGTATTAGCAGGGAATCACCCCTCCACTTT.

The chain recombines TRBV4-2 with TRBJ1-6; TRBD1 might be the D (6 bases). V lost 7 bases and J 8 bases, leaving 21 bases between the germline ends. Germline V CDR1 and CDR2: LGHNA, YNFKEQ. The CDR3 has 16 residues. This CDR3 is CASISFLGKGDSPLHF. As DNA, the CDR3 is TGTGCCAGCATCTCCTTCTTGGGGAAGGGGGATTCACCCCTCCACTTT.

The genes are TRBV21-1 and TRBJ1-1. TRBV21-1 is shown as a pseudogene. There are 14 residues in the CDR3. This CDR3 reads CASSKSGMNTEAFF. The CDR3 region has the DNA TGTGCCAGCAGCAAGTCGGGAATGAACACTGAAGCTTTCTTT.

This chain joins TRBV10-2 and TRBJ2-7; TRBD2 aligns across 8 bases. J gave up 0 bases and V 0 bases, and 4 bases lay outside the gene matches. This CDR3 contains 16 residues. CDR1 and CDR2 (germline): WSHSY, SAAADI. Written as DNA, the CDR3 is TGCGCCAGCAGTGAGTCCTATAGCGGGGACTCCTACGAGCAGTACTTC. It translates to CASSESYSGDSYEQYF.

This chain uses TRBV11-3 with TRBJ2-7, with 9 bases aligning to TRBD1. The CDR3 totals 18 residues. V lost 6 bases, J lost 3 bases, and 18 bases stayed unmatched. The V gene's germline CDR1 is SGHNT and CDR2 YENEEA. The CDR3 sequence: CASSSLGDRVDWDYEQYF. Here the CDR3 DNA reads TGTGCCAGCAGTTCCCTTGGGGACAGGGTCGACTGGGACTACGAGCAGTACTTC.